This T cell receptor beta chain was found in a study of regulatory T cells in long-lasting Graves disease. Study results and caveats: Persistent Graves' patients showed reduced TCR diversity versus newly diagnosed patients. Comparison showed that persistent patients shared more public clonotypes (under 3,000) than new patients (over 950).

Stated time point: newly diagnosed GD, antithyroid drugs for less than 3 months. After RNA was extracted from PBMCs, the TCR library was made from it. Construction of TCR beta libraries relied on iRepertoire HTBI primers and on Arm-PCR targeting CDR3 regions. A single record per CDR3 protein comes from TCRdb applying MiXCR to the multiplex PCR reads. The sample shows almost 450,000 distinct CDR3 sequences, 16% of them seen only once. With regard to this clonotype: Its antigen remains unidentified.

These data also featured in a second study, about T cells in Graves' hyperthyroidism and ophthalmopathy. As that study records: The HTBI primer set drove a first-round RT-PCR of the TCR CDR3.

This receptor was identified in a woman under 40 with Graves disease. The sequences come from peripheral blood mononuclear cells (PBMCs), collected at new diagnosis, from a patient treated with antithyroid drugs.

DNA for the CDR3: TGCGCCAGCAGCCCGAACAGGGGGCGAGAAAAACTGTTTTTT. Translated, it gives CASSPNRGREKLFF. The rearrangement joins TRBV5-1 to TRBJ1-4; 9 nucleotides line up with TRBD1. CDR3 length: 14 residues. The germline V gene has CDR1 SGHRS and CDR2 YFSETQ. The J segment lost 8 bases and the V segment lost 4 bases, leaving 6 bases of the junction unmatched. The complete variable domain, with remaining parts taken from reference TRBV5-1 and TRBJ1-4, reads KAGVTQTPRYLIKTRGQQVTLSCSPISGHRSVSWYQQTPGQGLQFLFEYFSETQRNKGNFPGRFSGRQFSNSRSEMNVSTLELGDSALYLCASSPNRGREKLFFGSGTQLSVL.